The entry below gives a single T cell receptor (beta chain) sequence along with its context. Its antigen remains unidentified. Using its own MiXCR run on the RT-PCR reads, TCRdb lists one record per CDR3 protein. There are about 580,000 distinct CDR3 sequences in the sample; around 13% occur only once, and more than 9.5% lies in the top ten. This sample is drawn from a study of response to subunit inactivated influenza vaccine. Findings and caveats of the study: It was the authors' suggestion that each seasonal influenza vaccination recruits few new T cells.

V trimming: 3 bases; J trimming: 6 bases; junction bases outside the gene matches: 8. CDR3 length: 15 residues. The rearrangement links TRBV12-3 or TRBV12-4 to TRBJ2-1; 7 bases fit TRBD1. The sequencing used PBMCs from blood, collected 11 to 12 days after vaccination. The TCR originated in a man aged 50 to 60 who received an inactivated influenza vaccine. CDR3 region: CASSFLGTVTNEQFF. CDR3 nucleotides: TGTGCCAGCAGTTTCCTAGGGACAGTAACCAATGAGCAGTTCTTC.